This T cell receptor (beta chain) appears in the sequencing data of a study of blood T cell repertoires in COVID-19. Study summary: Sites across the United States, Italy and Spain contributed samples from acute and convalescent COVID-19.

Germline values: CDR1 MDHEN, CDR2 SYDVKM. Trimming removed 6 bases at V and 4 bases at J, with 25 bases between. CDR3 length: 17 amino acids. Donors were grouped by their self-reported clinical history. How the authors handled the data: Amplifying reference gene primers gave estimates of nucleated cell counts. Measured with immunoSEQ multiplex PCR; TCRdb has only the in-frame clones, and not every one. Clone size and the V and J calls come from that table; the DNA yielded D and trimming. The table shows about 300,000 clones, with around 84% occurring only once. The sample was PBMCs or T cells enriched from blood (not recorded which). The TCR comes from a man aged 25 to 45 who had recovered from COVID-19. The gene calls are TRBV28 and TRBJ2-7; TRBD1 might be the D (8 bases). The CDR3 DNA sequence: TGTGCCAGCAGCCGGGCATCGACAGGGGAGGGGTCATACGAGCAGTACTTC. Translation gives CASSRASTGEGSYEQYF.